These 20 T cell receptor beta chains were all obtained from the same sample, sequenced in a study of blood T cell repertoires in COVID-19. Clones were sequenced by immunoSEQ multiplex PCR, and TCRdb holds only the in-frame ones, with some missing. The data contain more than 90,000 clones, around 72% of them singletons. Sequencing was performed on peripheral blood. These receptors came from a woman aged 55 to 70 in a cohort sampled during active or convalescent COVID-19.

The chain couples TRBV5-4 to TRBJ2-7; 7 bases map to TRBD2. Germline assignment: CDR1 SGHNT and CDR2 YYREEE (reference sequence). The junction had 8 bases not matched to a gene; V was cut back by 4 bases and J by 1 base. The CDR3 loop spans 15 amino acids. CDR3 sequence: CASSPWGGRSYEQYF. CDR3 in DNA: TGTGCCAGCAGCCCTTGGGGGGGGAGATCCTACGAGCAGTACTTC.

This chain uses TRBV4-1 with TRBJ1-5; TRBD1 is a possible D gene (5 bases). The CDR3 contains 16 residues. V dropped 0 bases and J dropped 4 bases, with 13 bases sitting between them. Per germline, CDR1 MGHRA and CDR2 YSYEKL. The CDR3: CASSQDLLGGNQPQHF. In DNA, the CDR3 is TGCGCCAGCAGCCAAGATCTTCTGGGGGGGAATCAGCCCCAGCATTTT.

The genes are TRBV6-5 and TRBJ1-2, with 7 nucleotides matching TRBD1. This CDR3 region has 14 residues. Trimming at V came to 6 bases and at J to 4 bases, leaving 8 bases not matched to a gene. The germline V gene has CDR1 MNHEY and CDR2 SVGAGI. Here the CDR3 DNA reads TGTGCCAGCAGCGACCGGGACAGAGTCTATGGCTACACCTTC. Translated, it gives CASSDRDRVYGYTF.

The J gene is TRBJ2-5, the V gene TRBV5-1; TRBD2 matches at 10 bases. Germline V CDR1 and CDR2: SGHRS, YFSETQ. The junction had 5 bases not matched to a gene; V was cut back by 1 base and J by 5 bases. This CDR3 is built from 15 residues. CDR3 nucleotide sequence: TGCGCCAGCAGCTTGAGGCTAGCGGGGGTGGAGACCCAGTACTTC. Translated, it gives CASSLRLAGVETQYF. Filled out from reference TRBV5-1 and TRBJ2-5, the complete variable domain reads KAGVTQTPRYLIKTRGQQVTLSCSPISGHRSVSWYQQTPGQGLQFLFEYFSETQRNKGNFPGRFSGRQFSNSRSEMNVSTLELGDSALYLCASSLRLAGVETQYFGPGTRLLVL.

The rearrangement joins TRBV7-9 to TRBJ1-6; D call uncertain. Germline CDR1 SEHNR, CDR2 FQNEAQ (reference sequence). Trimming pared 5 bases from V and 0 bases from J, leaving 11 bases between. This CDR3 contains 16 residues. The CDR3 sequence is CASSRVTTSYNSPLHF. CDR3 DNA: TGTGCCAGCAGCCGGGTGACTACCTCCTATAATTCACCCCTCCACTTT.

The chain joins TRBV14 to TRBJ1-1; 9 bases fit TRBD1. Germline V gene lookup returns CDR1 SGHDN and CDR2 FVKESK. The CDR3 covers 15 residues. V shed 4 bases, J shed 4 bases, and the junction held 7 bases outside the gene matches. In DNA form, the CDR3 reads TGTGCCAGCAGCCCTCAGACAGGGGGGGTCACTGAAGCTTTCTTT. Translation gives CASSPQTGGVTEAFF. Variable domain in full (rest from reference TRBV14 and TRBJ1-1): EAGVTQFPSHSVIEKGQTVTLRCDPISGHDNLYWYRRVMGKEIKFLLHFVKESKQDESGMPNNRFLAERTGGTYSTLKVQPAELEDSGVYFCASSPQTGGVTEAFFGQGTRLTVV.

This chain joins TRBV4-1 and TRBJ2-1; 10 bases fit TRBD2. The CDR3 is 18 residues long. Germline CDR1 MGHRA, CDR2 YSYEKL. The junction had 6 bases not matched to a gene; V was cut back by 0 bases and J by 1 base. CDR3 sequence reads: CASSQDLSGGASYNEQFF. The CDR3, as DNA: TGCGCCAGCAGCCAAGATCTAAGCGGGGGGGCTTCCTACAATGAGCAGTTCTTC.

The genes are TRBV19 and TRBJ2-1; no reliable D call. The CDR3 runs to 17 residues. The V end lost 3 bases, the J end lost 0 bases, and 15 bases lay between the germline ends. Germline CDR1 and CDR2: LNHDA and SQIVND (reference sequence). The CDR3 region is CASSMGLRRSSYNEQFF. The CDR3 nucleotides are TGTGCCAGTAGTATGGGTTTGCGGCGTAGCTCCTACAATGAGCAGTTCTTC. Based on the CDR3 plus reference TRBV19 and TRBJ2-1, the full variable domain is DGGITQSPKYLFRKEGQNVTLSCEQNLNHDAMYWYRQDPGQGLRLIYYSQIVNDFQKGDIAEGYSVSREKKESFPLTVTSAQKNPTAFYLCASSMGLRRSSYNEQFFGPGTRLTVL.

The chain is built from TRBV9 and TRBJ2-7, with 7 bases aligning to TRBD2. CDR3 length: 16 amino acids. The V gene end was trimmed by 1 base and the J gene end by 3 bases; junction bases not matched to a gene: 10. Germline V gene data show CDR1 as SGDLS and CDR2 as YYNGEE. This CDR3 reads CASSVPWAGEVYEQYF. The CDR3 DNA follows: TGTGCCAGCAGCGTACCATGGGCGGGGGAAGTCTACGAGCAGTACTTC.

The CDR3 here is CASSLSAEGYNEQFF. CDR3 bases: TGTGCCAGCAGCCTTTCTGCGGAGGGATACAATGAGCAGTTCTTC. The rearrangement uses TRBV3-1 (or the pseudogene TRBV3-2) and TRBJ2-1, with a tentative D call TRBD2 (6 bases). The CDR3 sequence is 15 residues long. Germline V CDR1 and CDR2: LGHDT, YNNKEL (reference sequence). The ends were cut back, 4 bases at V and 4 bases at J, with 14 bases in the middle.

This clone counts as medium-sized. J is TRBJ2-3 and V is TRBV4-1; no definite D call. This CDR3 spans 17 amino acids. V gave up 0 bases and J gave up 1 base, with 14 bases separating them. Germline V CDR1 and CDR2: MGHRA, YSYEKL. CDR3 DNA: TGCGCCAGCAGCCAAGATGATAGTGTAGGAGGCACAGATACGCAGTATTTT. Its translation: CASSQDDSVGGTDTQYF.

The chain recombines TRBV27 with TRBJ2-3; the D gene is possibly TRBD1 (5 bases). Per the germline V gene, CDR1 is MNHEY and CDR2 is SMNVEV (reference sequence). V lost 6 bases, J lost 6 bases, and 19 bases lay in between. This CDR3 has 15 amino acids. The CDR3 DNA reads TGTGCCAGCAGCCCATTCCCCCAGGGCCCCGATACGCAGTATTTT. Translating it yields CASSPFPQGPDTQYF.

This clone was found once. The same CDR3 is also encoded by other DNA sequences in this sample. The rearrangement links TRBV18 to TRBJ1-2; D remains ambiguous. Trimming left V 1 base short and J 3 bases short, with 6 bases between. The V gene's germline CDR1 is KGHSH and CDR2 LQKENI. This CDR3 has 13 residues. In DNA form, the CDR3 reads TGTGCCAGCTCACCACGGGGAGACTATGGCTACACCTTC. Translating gives CASSPRGDYGYTF.

The chain links TRBV19 to TRBJ2-7, with D maybe TRBD1 (5 bases). Germline V gene lookup returns CDR1 LNHDA and CDR2 SQIVND (reference sequence). This CDR3 contains 14 residues. V was trimmed by 1 base and J by 4 bases, leaving 11 bases between them. This chain's CDR3 is CASSIARTRYEQYF. As DNA, the CDR3 is TGTGCCAGTAGTATAGCCCGGACAAGGTACGAGCAGTACTTC.

The genes are TRBV5-5 and TRBJ2-1, with 10 bases aligning to TRBD1. The CDR3 totals 14 residues. The ends lost 7 bases at V and 8 bases at J; junction bases unmatched: 9. Germline CDR1 is SGHKS and CDR2 is YYEKEE (reference sequence). CDR3 DNA sequence: TGTGCCAGCGGCGACAGGGGGCGCTGGGATGAGCAGTTCTTC. It translates to CASGDRGRWDEQFF.

This chain uses TRBV5-1 with TRBJ2-7; 11 bases agree with TRBD2. V lost 1 base, J lost 4 bases, and 7 bases stayed unmatched. Germline V lookup: CDR1 SGHRS, CDR2 YFSETQ. The CDR3 consists of 16 residues. The CDR3 loop is CASSLIPSGGLYEQYF. In DNA, the CDR3 is TGCGCCAGCAGCTTGATCCCTAGCGGGGGGCTTTACGAGCAGTACTTC.

As DNA, the CDR3 is TGTGCCAGCAGTTTGGGAACTAGCGGGATTCAAGAGACCCAGTACTTC. Its translation is CASSLGTSGIQETQYF. J is TRBJ2-5 and V is TRBV6-5; 10 bases line up with TRBD2. This CDR3 has 16 amino acids. The V gene end was trimmed by 4 bases and the J gene end by 2 bases; junction bases not matched to a gene: 7. The germline gives CDR1 MNHEY, CDR2 SVGAGI.

The V call is TRBV27, the J call TRBJ1-1, with 8 bases aligning to TRBD1. The CDR3 covers 14 residues. Germline assignment: CDR1 MNHEY and CDR2 SMNVEV (reference sequence). The V gene end was trimmed by 5 bases and the J gene end by 6 bases; junction bases not matched to a gene: 8. The DNA for the CDR3 is TGTGCCAGCAGTCAAGACAGGGGAATGGCTGAAGCTTTCTTT. It specifies CASSQDRGMAEAFF.

This rearrangement joins TRBV2 to TRBJ2-3; the D gene is possibly TRBD2 (7 bases). The CDR3 is 16 residues long. Trimming stripped 11 bases from V and 2 bases from J, with 23 bases between. Germline-derived CDR1 and CDR2 are SNHLY and FYNNEI. Here the CDR3 reads CAGHALGGGLTDTQYF. DNA of the CDR3: TGTGCCGGCCACGCTCTGGGGGGGGGCCTCACAGATACGCAGTATTTT.

This clone was seen more than once but under ten times. V gene TRBV27 combines with J gene TRBJ2-2, with 7 bases fitting TRBD1. CDR3 size: 16 residues. Germline V gene lookup returns CDR1 MNHEY and CDR2 SMNVEV (reference sequence). The J segment lost 5 bases and the V segment lost 5 bases, leaving 11 bases of the junction unmatched. In DNA, the CDR3 is TGTGCCAGCAGTCCTATCGACAGGGTTGTGACCGGGGAGCTGTTTTTT. This sequence encodes CASSPIDRVVTGELFF.